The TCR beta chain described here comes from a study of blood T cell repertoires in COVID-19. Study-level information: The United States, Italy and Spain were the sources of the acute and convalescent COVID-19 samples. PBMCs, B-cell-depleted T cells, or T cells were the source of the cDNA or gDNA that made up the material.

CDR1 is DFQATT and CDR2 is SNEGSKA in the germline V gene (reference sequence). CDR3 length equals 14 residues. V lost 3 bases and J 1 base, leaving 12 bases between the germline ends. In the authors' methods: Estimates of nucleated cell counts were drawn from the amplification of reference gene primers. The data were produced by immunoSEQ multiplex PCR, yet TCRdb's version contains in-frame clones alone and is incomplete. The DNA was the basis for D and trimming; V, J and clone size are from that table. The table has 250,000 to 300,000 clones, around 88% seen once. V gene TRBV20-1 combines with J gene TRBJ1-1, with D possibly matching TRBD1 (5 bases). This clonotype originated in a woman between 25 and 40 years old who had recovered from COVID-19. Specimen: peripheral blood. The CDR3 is CSASFNRKNTEAFF. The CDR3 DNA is TGCAGTGCTAGTTTCAACAGGAAGAACACTGAAGCTTTCTTT.